The clone carrying this TCR beta chain was detected only once. The data derive from a study of blood T cell repertoires in COVID-19. Study background: Samples representing acute and convalescent COVID-19 were sourced from the United States, Italy and Spain. PBMCs, B-cell-depleted T cells, or T cells provided the cDNA or gDNA that made up the material.

Germline V CDR1 and CDR2: KGHSH, LQKENI. Trimming took 3 bases from V and 6 from J; bases not matched to a gene: 10. The length of the CDR3 is 15 residues. In the study's own analysis: Reference gene primer amplification gave nucleated cell count estimates. Measured with immunoSEQ multiplex PCR; TCRdb has only the in-frame clones, and not every one. The DNA was the basis for D and trimming; V, J and clone size are from that table. This table holds 1,500 to 2,000 clones, about two thirds found once. The sequence was obtained from a man in his sixties or seventies with active COVID-19. This chain joins TRBV18 and TRBJ2-7; 8 bases line up with TRBD1. Sequencing was performed on peripheral blood. The CDR3 bases are TGTGCCAGCTCACCTCGGACAGGGTATTCGCTCGAGCAGTACTTC. Protein: CASSPRTGYSLEQYF.